The 19 T cell receptor beta chains presented below share a single source sample, sequenced in a study of T cell responses to AZD1222 COVID-19 vaccine. Clones were sequenced by immunoSEQ multiplex PCR, and TCRdb holds only the in-frame ones, with some missing. Among some 140,000 clones listed, approximately 90% were seen once. The sample consisted of peripheral blood, taken on day 0 of AZD1222 vaccination. The receptors come from an adult in good health.

The rearrangement links TRBV6-5 to TRBJ1-2; TRBD1 aligns across 7 bases. CDR1 and CDR2 (germline): MNHEY, SVGAGI. The CDR3 spans 13 residues. Losses at the gene ends were 6 bases for V and 2 bases for J; bases not matched to a gene: 3. CDR3 in amino acids: CASRGQPNYGYTF. DNA for the CDR3: TGTGCCAGCAGGGGACAGCCCAACTATGGCTACACCTTC.

The sample holds a few counts of this clone. The chain employs TRBV12-3 or TRBV12-4 and TRBJ1-3; D gene ambiguous. Trimming shortened V by 7 bases and J by 4 bases, and 5 bases separated the two germline ends. This CDR3 comprises 11 residues. The CDR3 loop is CASIRGNTIYF. CDR3 nucleotides: TGTGCCAGCATCAGGGGAAACACCATATATTTT.

The chain carries TRBV27 and TRBJ1-5, with D possibly being TRBD1 (5 bases). The germline gives CDR1 MNHEY, CDR2 SMNVEV (reference sequence). The V end lost 2 bases, the J end lost 9 bases, and 14 bases lay between the germline ends. The CDR3 totals 14 residues. The CDR3 reads CASSLGAAFPPQHF. The CDR3 bases are TGTGCCAGCAGTTTAGGGGCAGCCTTTCCGCCCCAGCATTTT.

The count of this clone is one. The chain carries TRBV28 and TRBJ2-7; D ambiguous. This CDR3 spans 14 amino acids. The V end lost 8 bases, the J end lost 0 bases, and 14 bases lay between the germline ends. Germline values: CDR1 MDHEN, CDR2 SYDVKM. The CDR3 region is CASHPMESSYEQYF. The DNA of the CDR3 is TGTGCCAGCCACCCGATGGAGAGCTCCTACGAGCAGTACTTC.

The chain has TRBV5-1 and TRBJ2-7, with 9 positions matching TRBD1. Germline V gene lookup returns CDR1 SGHRS and CDR2 YFSETQ. V shed 3 bases, J shed 3 bases, and the junction held 7 bases outside the gene matches. The CDR3 covers 15 residues. CDR3 DNA: TGCGCCAGCAGCTCAACCGGGACAGGGATCTACGAGCAGTACTTC. Amino acid sequence: CASSSTGTGIYEQYF.

The chain joins TRBV10-2 to TRBJ2-1; 9 bases line up with TRBD1. V trimming: 2 bases; J trimming: 4 bases; junction bases outside the gene matches: 3. The CDR3 is 15 amino acids. Looked up from germline, CDR1 is WSHSY and CDR2 is SAAADI. The CDR3 reads CASSEDRGGYNEQFF. The DNA for the CDR3 is TGCGCCAGCAGTGAGGACAGGGGGGGGTACAATGAGCAGTTCTTC.

The gene calls are TRBV3-1 (or the pseudogene TRBV3-2) and TRBJ2-7; 11 bases align to TRBD2. The V gene's germline CDR1 is LGHDT and CDR2 YNNKEL (reference sequence). Trimming cost V 3 bases and J 5 bases; bases outside gene matches: 6. This CDR3 contains 15 residues. The CDR3 DNA reads as TGTGCCAGCAGCCAGGTAGCGGGAGGGATCAACGAGCAGTACTTC. Encoded protein: CASSQVAGGINEQYF.

V gene TRBV3-1 (or the pseudogene TRBV3-2) combines with J gene TRBJ1-4, with 7 positions matching TRBD1. Germline V CDR1 and CDR2: LGHDT, YNNKEL (reference sequence). This CDR3 is 15 amino acids long. The ends lost 6 bases at V and 8 bases at J; junction bases unmatched: 12. CDR3 in DNA: TGTGCCAGCAGTCTTCGGACAGGCGGTTTCGAAAAACTGTTTTTT. Its protein product is CASSLRTGGFEKLFF.

The V and J genes are TRBV4-1 and TRBJ1-4; possibly TRBD1 for D (6 bases). The V end lost 0 bases, the J end lost 5 bases, and 19 bases lay between the germline ends. There are 18 residues in the CDR3. Germline-derived CDR1 and CDR2 are MGHRA and YSYEKL. Here the CDR3 DNA reads TGCGCCAGCAGCCAAGATAGGGGTGGGCAGGGGAGAAATGAAAAACTGTTTTTT. Residues: CASSQDRGGQGRNEKLFF.

In nucleotides, the CDR3 is TGTGCCAGCAGCTTACTGCAGGCATTGAACACTGAAGCTTTCTTT. Protein: CASSLLQALNTEAFF. The V gene is TRBV7-9, the J gene TRBJ1-1, with no clear D. Germline values: CDR1 SEHNR, CDR2 FQNEAQ (reference sequence). There are 15 residues in the CDR3. V lost 2 bases, J lost 0 bases, and 10 bases lay in between.

The V gene is TRBV6-5, the J gene TRBJ1-3; no definite D call. CDR3 length: 15 amino acids. The germline V gene encodes CDR1 MNHEY and CDR2 SVGAGI. V gave up 2 bases and J gave up 0 bases, with 8 bases separating them. CDR3 residues: CASSYRQFSGNTIYF. The DNA for the CDR3 is TGTGCCAGCAGTTACCGGCAGTTCTCTGGAAACACCATATATTTT.

The CDR3 DNA follows: TGTGCCAGCAGCGAAGCCAGCGGGAGGGCTTACACAGATACGCAGTATTTT. Protein product: CASSEASGRAYTDTQYF. The rearrangement uses TRBV11-3 and TRBJ2-3, with 10 bases matching TRBD2. The CDR3 is 17 residues long. In germline, CDR1 is SGHNT, CDR2 YENEEA. V gave up 5 bases and J gave up 2 bases; unmatched junction bases: 10.

The chain recombines TRBV10-3 with TRBJ1-2; D uncertain. Per the germline V gene, CDR1 is ENHRY and CDR2 is SYGVKD. CDR3 size: 11 residues. V was clipped by 7 bases and J by 4 bases, with 7 bases between them. CDR3 amino acids: CAIKTAYGYTF. The DNA of the CDR3 is TGTGCCATCAAAACGGCCTATGGCTACACCTTC.

The rearrangement links TRBV28 to TRBJ1-3; no reliable D call. V lost 4 bases and J 0 bases, leaving 7 bases between the germline ends. There are 14 residues in the CDR3. Germline values: CDR1 MDHEN, CDR2 SYDVKM. The CDR3 spells CASSSTDSGNTIYF. The CDR3 nucleotides read TGTGCCAGCAGTTCGACGGACTCTGGAAACACCATATATTTT.

The rearrangement links TRBV5-5 to TRBJ1-1; no clear D. Germline V lookup: CDR1 SGHKS, CDR2 YYEKEE (reference sequence). This CDR3 is 15 amino acids long. V shed 1 base and J shed 4 bases, with 14 bases lying between them. The CDR3 nucleotides are TGTGCCAGCAGCTTGTACTCGCCGCCACGCACTGAAGCTTTCTTT. Encoded protein: CASSLYSPPRTEAFF.

The V and J genes are TRBV7-2 and TRBJ1-1, with unresolved D. Germline CDR1 reads SGHTA; CDR2 reads FQGNSA. This CDR3 comprises 14 residues. V gave up 4 bases and J gave up 1 base, with 10 bases separating them. The CDR3 is CASSSGVRNTEAFF. The CDR3 region has the DNA TGTGCCAGCAGCTCCGGGGTTCGGAACACTGAAGCTTTCTTT.

The chain couples TRBV5-4 to TRBJ1-5; no reliable D call. V was shortened by 0 bases and J by 2 bases, with 9 bases between the two germline ends. CDR1 is SGHNT, CDR2 YYREEE, per germline (reference sequence). The CDR3 length is 15 residues. The CDR3 DNA reads as TGTGCCAGCAGCTTGGGCGGACCTGGCAATCAGCCCCAGCATTTT. Protein sequence: CASSLGGPGNQPQHF.

This sequence joins TRBV28 and TRBJ1-4; maybe TRBD1 (6 bases). Germline V gene lookup returns CDR1 MDHEN and CDR2 SYDVKM. The CDR3 extends over 14 amino acids. V lost 2 bases to trimming and J lost 8 bases, with 12 bases between them. CDR3 bases: TGTGCCAGCAGTTTACACAGGGTGGGCGAAAAACTGTTTTTT. Protein: CASSLHRVGEKLFF.

This sequence joins TRBV28 and TRBJ2-3, with TRBD2 matching 8 bases. Germline V CDR1 and CDR2: MDHEN, SYDVKM. The CDR3 length is 15 residues. The ends lost 2 bases at V and 4 bases at J; junction bases unmatched: 5. The CDR3 DNA sequence: TGTGCCAGCAGTTTAGATCCAGCGGGAGCAGATACGCAGTATTTT. Translating gives CASSLDPAGADTQYF.